This TCR beta chain was documented in a study of control samples from healthy donors and cancer patients. Germline values: CDR1 LNHDA, CDR2 SQIVND (reference sequence). The CDR3 is 15 amino acids. Trimming stripped 3 bases from V and 1 base from J, with 12 bases between. Some clones are missing from TCRdb's copy, which holds only in-frame ones; the method was immunoSEQ multiplex PCR. This sample has 170,000 or so clones, with 80% to 95% found just once. The sequenced sample was blood. This receptor was obtained from a man aged 18 to 29 in good health. This chain uses TRBV19 with TRBJ1-1; unclear D gene. In DNA form, the CDR3 reads TGTGCCAGTAGTATGAGTAGGGTCGCGAACACTGAAGCTTTCTTT. Protein product: CASSMSRVANTEAFF.